This T cell receptor beta chain was found in a study of beta chain features in type 1 diabetes. With regard to this clone: Antigen unknown.

From germline, CDR1 is LNHNV and CDR2 YYDKDF (reference sequence). With V trimmed by 5 bases and J by 7 bases, 5 bases remained unmatched. The CDR3 is made up of 13 amino acids. Study-level findings and limits: Shortening that was moderate but significant affected the TCRB CDR3s of Type 1 diabetes patients in all four CD4+ subsets. Relative to healthy donors, patients appeared to have naive, central memory and Treg TCRB repertoires that were more similar.

TCRB transcripts that were expressed got sequenced, as all of the isolated RNA had been reverse transcribed. Here immunoSEQ multiplex PCR was the method, and the copy in TCRdb shows in-frame clones only, minus some. Here the sample spans some 640,000 clones, about 14% being singletons. All sorted populations exceeded 95% purity. The sample taken for sequencing was naive CD4+ T cells from blood. The chain employs TRBV15 and TRBJ2-4; 7 bases are shared with TRBD2. The clonotype was recovered from a man aged 18 to 30 with type 1 diabetes. The CDR3 DNA reads TGTGCCACCAGCCGCGGGGGAGTGAACATTCAGTACTTC. It specifies CATSRGGVNIQYF.